The 28 T cell receptor beta chains in this list originate from one sample, sequenced in a study of blood T cell repertoires in COVID-19. Produced via immunoSEQ multiplex PCR; TCRdb's table is partial and in-frame only. The table lists 150,000 to 200,000 clones, 65% to 85% of them singletons. The sequenced sample was PBMCs or T cells enriched from blood (not recorded which). Source of these receptors: a woman aged 50 to 60 in a cohort exposed to, infected with or recovered from COVID-19 (not recorded which).

The gene calls are TRBV19 and TRBJ1-4; possible D gene TRBD1, 5 bases. The ends were cut back, 9 bases at V and 8 bases at J, with 16 bases in the middle. The CDR3 consists of 13 residues. CDR1 and CDR2 (germline): LNHDA, SQIVND (reference sequence). In nucleotides, the CDR3 is TGTGCCAGCTGTGGGACTCGGGGGGAAAAACTGTTTTTT. This encodes CASCGTRGEKLFF.

The table lists this clone with a count of one. In DNA form, the CDR3 reads TGTGCCAGTAATTTTCTAGCGGGAGTGGGAAATGAGCAGTTCTTC. This gives the protein CASNFLAGVGNEQFF. The V and J genes are TRBV19 and TRBJ2-1, with TRBD2 identical over 10 bases. V lost 7 bases to trimming and J lost 7 bases; unmatched junction nucleotides: 10. Germline CDR1 reads LNHDA; CDR2 reads SQIVND (reference sequence). The CDR3 is made up of 15 amino acids.

The rearrangement joins TRBV7-2 to TRBJ2-1; D is ambiguous. The CDR3 runs 15 residues. Germline-derived CDR1 and CDR2 are SGHTA and FQGNSA. The V end was cut by 1 base, the J end by 0 bases, with 7 bases between. CDR3: CASSLGASSYNEQFF. CDR3 DNA sequence: TGTGCCAGCAGCTTAGGCGCTAGCTCCTACAATGAGCAGTTCTTC.

V usage is TRBV7-2 and J usage is TRBJ2-5; tentatively, D is TRBD2 (6 bases). Trimming removed 5 bases at V and 5 bases at J, with 15 bases between. Germline CDR1 and CDR2: SGHTA and FQGNSA. The CDR3 consists of 14 residues. The CDR3 protein is CASSHLGSGETQYF. CDR3 bases: TGTGCCAGCAGCCACCTCGGGAGTGGGGAGACCCAGTACTTC. The variable domain in full, with the rest retrieved from reference TRBV7-2 and TRBJ2-5, is GAGVSQSPSNKVTEKGKDVELRCDPISGHTALYWYRQSLGQGLEFLIYFQGNSAPDKSGLPSDRFSAERTGGSVSTLTIQRTQQEDSAVYLCASSHLGSGETQYFGPGTRLLVL.

This chain links TRBV28 with TRBJ2-3, with D unresolved. Germline V CDR1 and CDR2: MDHEN, SYDVKM. V gave up 8 bases and J gave up 0 bases, with 12 bases separating them. The CDR3 sequence is 14 residues long. The CDR3 DNA reads as TGTGCCAGCTCCGAGGCGCTGAGCACAGATACGCAGTATTTT. This encodes CASSEALSTDTQYF. Filled out from reference TRBV28 and TRBJ2-3, the complete variable domain reads DVKVTQSSRYLVKRTGEKVFLECVQDMDHENMFWYRQDPGLGLRLIYFSYDVKMKEKGDIPEGYSVSREKKERFSLILESASTNQTSMYLCASSEALSTDTQYFGPGTRLTVL.

This sequence joins TRBV7-9 and TRBJ1-1; 7 bases agree with TRBD1. Germline lookup yields CDR1 SEHNR and CDR2 FQNEAQ (reference sequence). The CDR3 has 15 residues. J was trimmed by 1 base and V by 2 bases; bases with no gene match: 4. Here the CDR3 reads CASSLLSGGNTEAFF. The CDR3, as DNA: TGTGCCAGCAGCTTACTTTCAGGGGGGAACACTGAAGCTTTCTTT.

V gene TRBV11-2 combines with J gene TRBJ1-2; D might be TRBD1 (6 bases). The CDR3 has 14 amino acids. Trimming pared 5 bases from V and 5 bases from J, leaving 15 bases between. Germline CDR1 reads SGHAT; CDR2 reads FQNNGV. The DNA of the CDR3 is TGTGCCAGCAGCCAAGTTCCAGGGGAATATGGCTACACCTTC. Translated, it gives CASSQVPGEYGYTF.

This sequence joins TRBV25-1 and TRBJ1-1; tentative D call: TRBD1 (5 bases). The ends were cut back, 5 bases at V and 2 bases at J, with 15 bases in the middle. The CDR3 is 15 residues long. Germline V gene lookup returns CDR1 MGHDK and CDR2 SYGVNS. Here the CDR3 DNA reads TGTGCCAGCAGTCCTGGGAAGGGGCGAAACACTGAAGCTTTCTTT. It yields the protein CASSPGKGRNTEAFF.

The gene calls are TRBV30 and TRBJ2-3; 8 bases fit TRBD2. V was pared by 1 base and J by 4 bases, with 10 bases of the junction left unmatched. This CDR3 has 16 amino acids. Per the germline V gene, CDR1 is GTSNPN and CDR2 is SVGIG (reference sequence). CDR3 amino acids: CAWSGPGGLGSDTQYF. The CDR3, as DNA: TGTGCCTGGAGTGGGCCGGGGGGGTTGGGTTCAGATACGCAGTATTTT. The full variable domain, with the rest looked up from reference TRBV30 and TRBJ2-3, is SQTIHQWPATLVQPVGSPLSLECTVEGTSNPNLYWYRQAAGRGLQLLFYSVGIGQISSEVPQNLSASRPQDRQFILSSKKLLLSDSGFYLCAWSGPGGLGSDTQYFGPGTRLTVL.

The chain couples TRBV7-2 to TRBJ1-2, with no clear D. The CDR3 is 14 residues long. Germline CDR1 and CDR2: SGHTA and FQGNSA. The ends were cut back, 5 bases at V and 7 bases at J, with 17 bases in the middle. Here the CDR3 DNA reads TGTGCCAGCAGCCCCGGGAGTTCTCTGAGTGGCTACACCTTC. Translation gives CASSPGSSLSGYTF.

To note about this clone: One end of the junction fails to match germline, which may point to a read error. This sequence joins TRBV10-1 and TRBJ2-5, with a weak D call TRBD2 (6 bases). Germline lookup yields CDR1 WNHNN and CDR2 SYGVQD (reference sequence). The CDR3 sequence is 14 residues long. CDR3 in DNA: TGCGCCAACAGTGAAATCGGGACTCAAGAGACCCAGTACTTC. It codes for CANSEIGTQETQYF.

This chain uses TRBV13 with TRBJ1-4, with 9 nucleotides matching TRBD1. Germline loops: CDR1 PRHDT, CDR2 FYEKMQ (reference sequence). The CDR3 is made up of 15 amino acids. V gave up 4 bases and J gave up 8 bases; unmatched junction bases: 8. The CDR3 DNA sequence: TGTGCCAGCAGCTCGGCCGCCGGGACAGGGGAAAAACTGTTTTTT. Protein sequence: CASSSAAGTGEKLFF.

V gene TRBV5-4 combines with J gene TRBJ2-7, with D perhaps TRBD1 (7 bases). Germline CDR1 SGHNT, CDR2 YYREEE (reference sequence). The CDR3 sequence is 14 residues long. V dropped 4 bases and J dropped 5 bases, with 16 bases sitting between them. DNA for the CDR3: TGTGCCAGCAGCCCAATCAGGGGGGCGAACGAGCAGTACTTC. Translation gives CASSPIRGANEQYF.

The genes are TRBV28 and TRBJ2-7; TRBD2 might be the D (5 bases). The CDR3 runs to 18 residues. CDR1 and CDR2 (germline): MDHEN, SYDVKM. Between the trimmed V and J ends, which lost 2 bases and 2 bases, there was a span of 22 bases. This CDR3 reads CASSLTFCRTPLAYEQYF. DNA for the CDR3: TGTGCCAGCAGTTTAACGTTCTGTAGGACCCCACTAGCCTACGAGCAGTACTTC.

J is TRBJ2-3 and V is TRBV18, with D possibly being TRBD2 (6 bases). The length of the CDR3 is 16 residues. Trimming stripped 0 bases from V and 0 bases from J, with 10 bases between. Germline V CDR1 and CDR2: KGHSH, LQKENI. CDR3 nucleotide sequence: TGTGCCAGCTCACCACCGGGGCGGGAAAGCACAGATACGCAGTATTTT. The encoded protein is CASSPPGRESTDTQYF.

The chain combines TRBV6-5 with TRBJ2-1; TRBD2 aligns across 13 bases. The V and J ends lost 5 bases and 7 bases, in that order; junction bases with no gene match: 2. This CDR3 contains 14 residues. Germline lookup yields CDR1 MNHEY and CDR2 SVGAGI. In DNA, the CDR3 is TGTGCCAGCAGTAGGACTAGCGGGAGTAATGAGCAGTTCTTC. Translation gives CASSRTSGSNEQFF.

This chain links TRBV5-4 with TRBJ2-3; TRBD1 aligns across 12 bases. The germline gives CDR1 SGHNT, CDR2 YYREEE (reference sequence). The CDR3 has 18 residues. Germline trimming cut 4 bases from V and 4 bases from J; bases unmatched to any gene: 13. CDR3 sequence: CASSPRGPGTGGADTQYF. CDR3 coding DNA: TGTGCCAGCAGCCCACGGGGTCCCGGGACAGGGGGCGCAGATACGCAGTATTTT. Using reference TRBV5-4 and TRBJ2-3 for the parts outside the CDR3, the full variable domain is ETGVTQSPTHLIKTRGQQVTLRCSSQSGHNTVSWYQQALGQGPQFIFQYYREEENGRGNFPPRFSGLQFPNYSSELNVNALELDDSALYLCASSPRGPGTGGADTQYFGPGTRLTVL.

This clone was recorded only once. The V and J genes are TRBV9 and TRBJ2-1, with D possibly matching TRBD2 (6 bases). Germline V CDR1 and CDR2: SGDLS, YYNGEE. V shed 0 bases and J shed 1 base, with 14 bases lying between them. The CDR3 loop spans 17 amino acids. For the CDR3, the DNA is TGTGCCAGCAGCGTAGAATCGGCGGGATTGTCCTACAATGAGCAGTTCTTC. Translated: CASSVESAGLSYNEQFF.

This clone has more than one count but fewer than ten. V usage is TRBV6-2 or TRBV6-3 and J usage is TRBJ2-7; TRBD1 matches at 7 bases. The V and J ends lost 6 bases and 2 bases, in that order; junction bases with no gene match: 10. The CDR3 runs to 15 residues. The V gene's germline CDR1 is MNHEY and CDR2 SVGEGT. CDR3 residues: CASSYAGTDPYEQYF. DNA of the CDR3: TGTGCCAGCAGCTATGCCGGGACAGATCCCTACGAGCAGTACTTC.

This chain uses TRBV30 with TRBJ2-7, with a weak D call TRBD1 (6 bases). Looked up from germline, CDR1 is GTSNPN and CDR2 is SVGIG (reference sequence). The CDR3 loop spans 13 amino acids. V dropped 1 base and J dropped 7 bases, with 14 bases sitting between them. The CDR3 protein is CAWSAGAPGEQYF. The CDR3 nucleotides read TGTGCCTGGAGTGCAGGGGCGCCTGGTGAGCAGTACTTC.

There are a few counts of this clone. This sequence joins TRBV30 and TRBJ1-6, with D unresolved. V shed 0 bases and J shed 9 bases, with 9 bases lying between them. The CDR3 has 13 amino acids. From germline, CDR1 is GTSNPN and CDR2 SVGIG (reference sequence). CDR3: CAWSVGESSPLHF. The CDR3 DNA reads TGTGCCTGGAGTGTTGGGGAGAGTTCACCCCTCCACTTT. The variable domain in full, with the rest retrieved from reference TRBV30 and TRBJ1-6, is SQTIHQWPATLVQPVGSPLSLECTVEGTSNPNLYWYRQAAGRGLQLLFYSVGIGQISSEVPQNLSASRPQDRQFILSSKKLLLSDSGFYLCAWSVGESSPLHFGNGTRLTVT.

The genes are TRBV30 and TRBJ2-5; tentatively, D is TRBD2 (7 bases). Germline CDR1 reads GTSNPN; CDR2 reads SVGIG (reference sequence). Deletions cut 2 bases from V and 5 bases from J, with 18 bases between. The CDR3 length is 15 residues. The CDR3 DNA reads TGTGCCTGGAGTTTGGCGCGGGGGCCTAGGGAGACCCAGTACTTC. This gives the protein CAWSLARGPRETQYF.

The J gene is TRBJ1-1, the V gene TRBV19, with 9 bases identical to TRBD1. V shed 8 bases, J shed 8 bases, and the junction held 12 bases outside the gene matches. Germline V gene sequence: CDR1 LNHDA, CDR2 SQIVND (reference sequence). This CDR3 is built from 14 residues. The CDR3 protein is CASSGGAQGAEAFF. CDR3 coding DNA: TGTGCCAGTTCCGGGGGGGCACAGGGGGCGGAAGCTTTCTTT.

This clone was recorded only once. The CDR3 sequence is CASTLGAYGYTF. CDR3 nucleotide sequence: TGTGCCAGTACCTTGGGGGCTTATGGCTACACCTTC. The chain combines TRBV19 with TRBJ1-2; weak D call: TRBD1 (6 bases). Deletions cut 7 bases from V and 5 bases from J, with 11 bases between. CDR1 and CDR2 from the germline V gene are LNHDA and SQIVND (reference sequence). There are 12 residues in the CDR3.

The chain combines TRBV11-1 with TRBJ2-3; maybe TRBD1 (5 bases). V was shortened by 1 base and J by 2 bases, with 10 bases between the two germline ends. The CDR3 is made up of 15 amino acids. Germline CDR1 is SGHAT and CDR2 is FQDESV (reference sequence). DNA for the CDR3: TGTGCCAGCAGCTTAGTGGTGACAGACACAGATACGCAGTATTTT. Its translation is CASSLVVTDTDTQYF.

This clone appeared a few times. The chain uses TRBV2 and TRBJ2-2; TRBD2 might be the D (5 bases). The CDR3 runs to 15 residues. The V and J ends lost 4 bases and 1 base respectively, with 10 bases between them. The germline CDR1 and CDR2 sequences are SNHLY and FYNNEI. In DNA, the CDR3 is TGTGCCAGCAGTGTACTAGGCCAGAACACCGGGGAGCTGTTTTTT. This translates into CASSVLGQNTGELFF.

The J gene is TRBJ1-4, the V gene TRBV2; TRBD1 might be the D (5 bases). Per germline, CDR1 SNHLY and CDR2 FYNNEI. V was trimmed by 1 base and J by 4 bases, leaving 10 bases between them. The CDR3 loop spans 15 amino acids. The CDR3 sequence: CASSEGQGDNEKLFF. The CDR3 nucleotides read TGTGCCAGCAGTGAAGGGCAGGGCGATAATGAAAAACTGTTTTTT.

This clone was seen once. The chain combines TRBV7-2 with TRBJ2-2; 10 bases are a match to TRBD2. This CDR3 region has 18 residues. Germline-derived CDR1 and CDR2 are SGHTA and FQGNSA. With 2 bases clipped from V and 3 bases from J, the junction kept 9 bases outside the gene matches. The CDR3 coding sequence is TGTGCCAGCAGCTTAAGGGGTCTAGCGGGGGCCGACACCGGGGAGCTGTTTTTT. Translating gives CASSLRGLAGADTGELFF.